These T cell receptor beta chains were read from a single sample in a study of T cells in Graves' hyperthyroidism and ophthalmopathy. TCRdb ran MiXCR on the multiplex PCR reads and lists one entry per CDR3 protein. This repertoire shows hundreds of thousands of distinct CDR3 sequences, 15% to 18% found once; its top ten account for around 14%. The source material was blood. The receptors originated from a woman aged 18-35 years with Graves' hyperthyroidism. CDR3s leave out the opening cysteine and the closing phenylalanine or tryptophan. Each record gives: J gene, V gene, CDR3 protein.

>TRBJ2-7|TRBV28
ASSPDIYEQY
>TRBJ2-1|TRBV6-6
ASSYLDGEQF
>TRBJ1-6|TRBV12-3/TRBV12-4
ASSFGDSDNSPLH
>TRBJ1-2|TRBV29-1
SVWVDYGYT
>TRBJ1-6|TRBV2
ASTGAEYSPLH
>TRBJ1-3|TRBV7-2
ASSLGSVFAGNTIY
>TRBJ1-6|TRBV2
ASSGSENSPLH
>TRBJ1-1|TRBV7-9
ASGLLRIGTEAF
>TRBJ1-2|TRBV6-1
ASSYGTGYT
>TRBJ1-2|TRBV12-3/TRBV12-4
ASSLTGDYGYT
>TRBJ2-1|TRBV7-8
ASSLASGGSYNEQF
>TRBJ2-1|TRBV14
ASSQVEYGEQF
>TRBJ2-1|TRBV6-1
ASSSGTRVYNEQF
>TRBJ2-5|TRBV5-1
ASSSIGGGETQY
>TRBJ2-7|TRBV14
ASRRSGFHEQY
>TRBJ2-7|TRBV20-1
SARGDSVSYEQY
>TRBJ1-4|TRBV7-9
ASSLSNHGSNEKLF
>TRBJ2-2|TRBV7-9
ASSLFISNTGELF
>TRBJ1-1|TRBV19
ASSAPTGGRTEAF
>TRBJ2-1|TRBV19
ASSSGTSGGDNEQF
>TRBJ2-7|TRBV28
ASSLGQLGEQY
>TRBJ2-3|TRBV27
ASSRTSGGFTDTQY
>TRBJ2-1|TRBV27
ASSLLGGEFSSYNEQF
>TRBJ2-7|TRBV6-1
ATEKEGSSYEQY
>TRBJ1-2|TRBV29-1
SVVGAGGNGQPNGYT
>TRBJ2-1|TRBV28
ASSLQALRDRANEQF